This is a list of T cell receptor beta chains from one sample in a study of cytomegalovirus exposure and HLA in healthy donors. Assay: immunoSEQ multiplex PCR; the TCRdb copy retains only in-frame clones and omits some. The table records more than 150,000 clones, 60% to 80% of them present only once. The sample taken for sequencing was PBMCs. These receptors were obtained from a man aged 45 to 65 in good health and CMV-seropositive. CDR3s include the opening cysteine and the closing phenylalanine or tryptophan. A D gene is named only where the DNA matches it firmly.

J,D,V,CDR3
TRBJ2-5,.,TRBV27,CASSPLQGGNRETQYF
TRBJ1-1,TRBD1,TRBV28,CASSQRPGQGNTEAFF
TRBJ1-5,.,TRBV5-1,CASSLAGPQPQHF
TRBJ1-6,TRBD1,TRBV19,CATTASGQGAGSPLHF
TRBJ1-2,.,TRBV28,CASSPFFTGFYGYTF
TRBJ2-1,TRBD1,TRBV6-6,CASSYSGDRGLNEQFF
TRBJ2-3,TRBD1,TRBV9,CASTRTGESTDTQYF
TRBJ1-1,.,TRBV11-2,CASSTGLGTEAFF
TRBJ1-1,.,TRBV6-5,CASSKTDMNTEAFF
TRBJ2-2,.,TRBV28,CASIYSLGSSDNTGELFF
TRBJ1-1,.,TRBV19,CASSFGRGTEAFF
TRBJ1-2,.,TRBV10-1,CASSAYSNPNYGYTF
TRBJ1-6,TRBD1,TRBV19,CASGTGNASPLHF
TRBJ2-2,TRBD1,TRBV19,CASSPGTGNTGELFF
TRBJ1-6,.,TRBV7-9,CASSPGGGIDSPLHF
TRBJ1-5,.,TRBV18,CASSPEGYSPQHF
TRBJ2-3,.,TRBV28,CASSYLTGQSSDTQYF
TRBJ2-5,.,TRBV5-4,CASRINASLRGGTEETQYF
TRBJ1-1,.,TRBV6-5,CASYQQGTMNTEAFF
TRBJ1-2,.,TRBV10-3,CAIRTGSSNYGYTF
TRBJ1-2,TRBD1,TRBV28,CATHDRGGIGYTF
TRBJ1-1,.,TRBV5-6,CASSFGGVTEAFF
TRBJ2-6,.,TRBV11-2,CASSLDIGGAGSGANVLTF
TRBJ2-1,.,TRBV11-2,CASSLRGPLEQFF
TRBJ2-3,.,TRBV4-1,CASSQDVFTGRTDTQYF
TRBJ1-2,.,TRBV6-6,CASSPNHHDNYGYTF
TRBJ1-4,TRBD1,TRBV7-9,CASSWDSGGEKLFF
TRBJ1-2,.,TRBV28,CASSFTLRGGEGYTF
TRBJ1-5,.,TRBV6-1,CASSYSDRNQPQHF
TRBJ1-1,.,TRBV18,CASSPSYQGTEAFF
TRBJ1-4,.,TRBV6-1,CASREWGTGWGNEKLFF
TRBJ2-1,TRBD1,TRBV2,CASSEARAGGFEQFF
TRBJ1-5,.,TRBV5-6,CASSLAGEHSLHRQPQHF
TRBJ2-7,.,TRBV6-5,CASTSREPFYEQYF
.,TRBD2,TRBV7-2,CASSLAPGLAGYEQYF
TRBJ2-3,TRBD2,TRBV29-1,CSVEGFNGLAGVTDTQYF
TRBJ2-3,TRBD2,TRBV7-6,CASSQLAGGGISTDTQYF
TRBJ2-2,TRBD1,TRBV7-2,CASSTRTGGDTGELFF
TRBJ2-7,.,TRBV7-8,CASSPPGAGLNEQYF
TRBJ2-5,.,TRBV29-1,CSVEPGLHQETQYF
TRBJ2-1,.,TRBV7-2,CASSTGPGEEFF
TRBJ1-5,.,TRBV25-1,CASSEFYRVNNQPQHF
TRBJ2-5,TRBD2,TRBV6-5,CASSYSIAGEWETQYF
TRBJ1-2,.,TRBV6-5,CASSSPGVGYGYTF
TRBJ1-5,.,TRBV27,CASRRTDNQPQHF
TRBJ1-4,.,TRBV5-1,CASSVKGGRNEKLFF
TRBJ2-1,TRBD1,TRBV29-1,CSARQGAYNEQFF
TRBJ1-1,TRBD1,TRBV19,CASSIGQGHTEAFF
TRBJ1-2,.,TRBV28,CASSWIQGIDGYTF
TRBJ2-3,.,TRBV5-4,CASSSADTQYF
TRBJ1-1,.,TRBV9,CASSPLNTEAFF
TRBJ1-1,TRBD1,TRBV27,CSSSLLRDRGAEAFF
TRBJ2-7,TRBD1,TRBV4-1,CASSLTGGYEQYF
.,.,TRBV5-1,CASSRGSSYEQYF
TRBJ2-1,TRBD2,TRBV4-3,CASSQEVRGGYNEQFF
TRBJ1-4,TRBD1,TRBV28,CASSPGGEVEKLFF
TRBJ1-1,.,TRBV7-8,CASSPHRDTEAFF
TRBJ1-2,.,TRBV5-1,CASSLAYGYTF
TRBJ1-1,TRBD1,TRBV6-1,CASRKTGGDTEAFF
TRBJ2-5,TRBD1,TRBV5-6,CASSLADREQETQYF